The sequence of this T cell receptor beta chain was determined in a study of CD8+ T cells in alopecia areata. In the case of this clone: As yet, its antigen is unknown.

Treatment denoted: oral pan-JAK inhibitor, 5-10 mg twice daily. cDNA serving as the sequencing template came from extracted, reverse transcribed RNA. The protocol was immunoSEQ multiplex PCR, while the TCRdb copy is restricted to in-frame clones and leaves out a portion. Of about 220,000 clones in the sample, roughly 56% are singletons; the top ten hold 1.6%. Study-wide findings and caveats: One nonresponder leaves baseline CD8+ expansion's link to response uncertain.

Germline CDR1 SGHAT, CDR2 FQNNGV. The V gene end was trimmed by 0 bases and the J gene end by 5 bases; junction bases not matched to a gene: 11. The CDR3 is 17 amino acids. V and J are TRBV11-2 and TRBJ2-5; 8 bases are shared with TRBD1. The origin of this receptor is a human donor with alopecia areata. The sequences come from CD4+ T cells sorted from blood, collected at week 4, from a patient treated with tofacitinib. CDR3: CASSLDRDRGGAETQYF. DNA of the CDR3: TGTGCCAGCAGCTTAGACCGCGACAGGGGAGGTGCGGAGACCCAGTACTTC.